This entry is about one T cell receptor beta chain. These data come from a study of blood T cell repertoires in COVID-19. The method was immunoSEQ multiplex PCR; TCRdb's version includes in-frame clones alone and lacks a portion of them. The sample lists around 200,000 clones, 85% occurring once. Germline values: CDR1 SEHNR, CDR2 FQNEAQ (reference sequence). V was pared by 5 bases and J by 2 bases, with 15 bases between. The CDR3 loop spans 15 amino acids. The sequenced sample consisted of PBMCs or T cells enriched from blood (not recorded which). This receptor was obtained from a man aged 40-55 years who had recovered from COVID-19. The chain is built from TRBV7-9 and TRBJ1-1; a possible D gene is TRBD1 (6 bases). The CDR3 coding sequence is TGTGCCAGCAGCGACTTAGGGACAATAAACACTGAAGCTTTCTTT. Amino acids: CASSDLGTINTEAFF.